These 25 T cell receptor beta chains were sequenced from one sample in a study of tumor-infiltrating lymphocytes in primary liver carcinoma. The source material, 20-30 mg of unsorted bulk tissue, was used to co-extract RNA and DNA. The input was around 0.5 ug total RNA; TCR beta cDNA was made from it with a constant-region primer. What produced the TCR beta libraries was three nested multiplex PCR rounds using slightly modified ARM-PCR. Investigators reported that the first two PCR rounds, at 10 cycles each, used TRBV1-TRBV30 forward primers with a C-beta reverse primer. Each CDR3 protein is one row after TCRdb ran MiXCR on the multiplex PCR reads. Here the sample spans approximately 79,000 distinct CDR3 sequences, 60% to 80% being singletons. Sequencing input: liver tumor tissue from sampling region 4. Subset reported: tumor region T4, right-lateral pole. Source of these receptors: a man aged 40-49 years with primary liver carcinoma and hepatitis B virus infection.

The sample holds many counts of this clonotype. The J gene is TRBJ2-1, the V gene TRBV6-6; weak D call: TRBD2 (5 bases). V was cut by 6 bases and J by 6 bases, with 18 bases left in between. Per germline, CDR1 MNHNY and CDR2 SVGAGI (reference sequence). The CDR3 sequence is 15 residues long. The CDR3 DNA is TGTGCCAGCAGCCGTCCGGAGGCCGGAGGCAATGAGCAGTTCTTC. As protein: CASSRPEAGGNEQFF.

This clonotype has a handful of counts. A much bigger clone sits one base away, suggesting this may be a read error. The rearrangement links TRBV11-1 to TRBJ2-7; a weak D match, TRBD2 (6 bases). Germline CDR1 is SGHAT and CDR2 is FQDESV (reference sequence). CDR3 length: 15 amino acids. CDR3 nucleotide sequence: TGTGCCAGCAACTTAACGGGATCGGGAGAATACGAGCAGTACTTC. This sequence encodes CASNLTGSGEYEQYF.

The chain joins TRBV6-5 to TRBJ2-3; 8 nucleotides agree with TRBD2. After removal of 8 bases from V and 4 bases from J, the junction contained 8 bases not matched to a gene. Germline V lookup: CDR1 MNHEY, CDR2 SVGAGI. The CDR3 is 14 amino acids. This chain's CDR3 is CASSELADADTQYF. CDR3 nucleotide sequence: TGTGCCAGCTCTGAACTAGCGGATGCAGATACGCAGTATTTT.

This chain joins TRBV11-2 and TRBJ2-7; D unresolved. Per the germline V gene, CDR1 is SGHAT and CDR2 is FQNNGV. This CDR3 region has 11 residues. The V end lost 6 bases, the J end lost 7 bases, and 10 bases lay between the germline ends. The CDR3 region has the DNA TGTGCCAGCAGACTCGTGAGTGAGCAGTACTTC. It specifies CASRLVSEQYF.

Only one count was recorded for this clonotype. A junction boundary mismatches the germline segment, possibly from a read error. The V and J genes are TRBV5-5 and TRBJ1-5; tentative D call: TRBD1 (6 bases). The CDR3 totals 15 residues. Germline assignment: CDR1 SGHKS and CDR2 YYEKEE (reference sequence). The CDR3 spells CASSLRGGYNQAQHF. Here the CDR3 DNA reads TGTGCTAGCAGCTTGAGGGGGGGTTACAATCAGGCCCAGCATTTT.

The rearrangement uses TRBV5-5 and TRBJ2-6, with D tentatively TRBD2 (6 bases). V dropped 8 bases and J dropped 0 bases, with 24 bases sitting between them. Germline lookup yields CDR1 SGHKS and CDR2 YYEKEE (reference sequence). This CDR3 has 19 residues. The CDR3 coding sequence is TGTGCCAGTACCTTGAGACTAGTGGAGATTAGCTCTGGGGCCAACGTCCTGACTTTC. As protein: CASTLRLVEISSGANVLTF. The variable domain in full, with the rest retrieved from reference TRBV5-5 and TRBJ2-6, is DAGVTQSPTHLIKTRGQQVTLRCSPISGHKSVSWYQQVLGQGPQFIFQYYEKEERGRGNFPDRFSARQFPNYSSELNVNALLLGDSALYLCASTLRLVEISSGANVLTFGAGSRLTVL.

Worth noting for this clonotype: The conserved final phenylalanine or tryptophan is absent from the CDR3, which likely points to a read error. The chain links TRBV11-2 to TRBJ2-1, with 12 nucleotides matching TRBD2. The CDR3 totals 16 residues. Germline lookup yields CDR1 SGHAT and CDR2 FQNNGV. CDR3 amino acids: CASSFRLAGDFNEQFY. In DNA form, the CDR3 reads TGTGCCAGCAGCTTTCGACTAGCGGGAGACTTCAATGAACAGTTCTAC.

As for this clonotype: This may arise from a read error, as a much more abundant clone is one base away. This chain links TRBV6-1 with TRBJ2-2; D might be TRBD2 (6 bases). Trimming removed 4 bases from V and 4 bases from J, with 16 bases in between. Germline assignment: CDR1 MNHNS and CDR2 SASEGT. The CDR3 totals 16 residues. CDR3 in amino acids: CASSGLVGRITGELFF. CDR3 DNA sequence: TGTGCCAGCAGTGGACTAGTGGGACGAATCACCGGGGAGCTGTTTTTT.

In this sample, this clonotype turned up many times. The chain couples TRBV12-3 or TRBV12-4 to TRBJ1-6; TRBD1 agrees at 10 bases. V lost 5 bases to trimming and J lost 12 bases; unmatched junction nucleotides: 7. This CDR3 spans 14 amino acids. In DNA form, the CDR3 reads TGTGCCAGCAGTGGGACGGGACAGGGGATACCCCTCCACTTT. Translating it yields CASSGTGQGIPLHF.

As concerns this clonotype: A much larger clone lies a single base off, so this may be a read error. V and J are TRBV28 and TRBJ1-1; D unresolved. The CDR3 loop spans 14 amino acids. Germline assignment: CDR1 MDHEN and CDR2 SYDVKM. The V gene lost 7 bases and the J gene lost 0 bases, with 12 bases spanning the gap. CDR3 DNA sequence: TGTGCCAGCATCATCCGGCAGTTGAACACTGAAGCTTTCTTT. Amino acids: CASIIRQLNTEAFF.

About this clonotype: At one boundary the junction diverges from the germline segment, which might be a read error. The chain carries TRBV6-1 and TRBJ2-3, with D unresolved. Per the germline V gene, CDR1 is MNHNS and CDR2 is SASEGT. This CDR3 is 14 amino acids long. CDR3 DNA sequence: TGTGCCAGCAGTGAAGATATAGGTGCAAATACGCCGTATTTT. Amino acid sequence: CASSEDIGANTPYF.

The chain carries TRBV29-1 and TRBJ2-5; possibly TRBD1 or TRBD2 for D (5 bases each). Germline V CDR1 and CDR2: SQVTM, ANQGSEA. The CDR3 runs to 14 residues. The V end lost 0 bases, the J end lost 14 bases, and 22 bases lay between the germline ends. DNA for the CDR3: TGCAGCGTTGAAGACGGGGCAGCGCAAGAGACACAATACTTC. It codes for CSVEDGAAQETQYF.

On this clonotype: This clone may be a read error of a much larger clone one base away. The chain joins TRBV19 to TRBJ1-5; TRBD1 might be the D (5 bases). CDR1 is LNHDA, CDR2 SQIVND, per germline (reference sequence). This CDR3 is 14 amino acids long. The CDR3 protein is CPSRPTASNQPQHF. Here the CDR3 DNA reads TGTCCCAGTAGACCGACAGCAAGCAATCAGCCCCAGCATTTT.

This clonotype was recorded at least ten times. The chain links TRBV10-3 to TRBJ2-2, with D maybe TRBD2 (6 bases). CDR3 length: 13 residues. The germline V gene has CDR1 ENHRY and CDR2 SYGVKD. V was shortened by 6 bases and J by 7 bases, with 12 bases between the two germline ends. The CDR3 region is CAISPTEGGELFF. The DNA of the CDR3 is TGTGCCATCAGCCCGACGGAGGGCGGGGAGCTGTTTTTT.

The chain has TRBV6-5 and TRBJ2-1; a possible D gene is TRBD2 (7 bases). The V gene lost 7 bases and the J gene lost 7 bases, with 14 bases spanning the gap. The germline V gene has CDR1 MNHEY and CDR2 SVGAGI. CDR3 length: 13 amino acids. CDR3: CASIGGQGNEQFF. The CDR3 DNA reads TGTGCCAGCATCGGGGGGCAAGGGAATGAGCAGTTCTTC.

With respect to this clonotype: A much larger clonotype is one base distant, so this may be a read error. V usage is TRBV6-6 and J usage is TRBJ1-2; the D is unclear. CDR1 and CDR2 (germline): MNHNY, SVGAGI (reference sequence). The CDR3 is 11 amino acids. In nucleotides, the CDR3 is TGTGCCAGCAGTTACCCGCAGGACTACGCCTTC. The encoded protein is CASSYPQDYAF.

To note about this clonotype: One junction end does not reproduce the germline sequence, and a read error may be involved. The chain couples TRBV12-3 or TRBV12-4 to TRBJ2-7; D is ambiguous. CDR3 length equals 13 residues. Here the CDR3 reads CVSSQHGVAEQYF. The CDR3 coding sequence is TGTGTCAGCAGTCAACATGGGGTTGCCGAGCAGTACTTC.

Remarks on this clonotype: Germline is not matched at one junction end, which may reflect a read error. The CDR3 spells CVSSPGRSTDTQYF. CDR3 coding DNA: TGTGTCAGCTCACCGGGACGGAGCACAGATACGCAGTATTTT. The chain recombines TRBV18 with TRBJ2-3, with D perhaps given as TRBD1 or TRBD2 (5 bases each). Germline values: CDR1 KGHSH, CDR2 LQKENI. CDR3 size: 14 residues. Full variable domain (rest looked up from reference TRBV18 and TRBJ2-3): NAGVMQNPRHLVRRRGQEARLRCSPMKGHSHVYWYRQLPEEGLKFMVYLQKENIIDESGMPKERFSAEFPKEGPSILRIQQVVRGDSAAYFCVSSPGRSTDTQYFGPGTRLTVL.

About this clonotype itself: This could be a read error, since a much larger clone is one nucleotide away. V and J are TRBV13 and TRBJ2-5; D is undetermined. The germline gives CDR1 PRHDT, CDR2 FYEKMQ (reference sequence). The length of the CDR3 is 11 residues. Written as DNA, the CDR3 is TGTGTCAGCAGCGTTGAGGAGACCCAGTACTTC. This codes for CVSSVEETQYF. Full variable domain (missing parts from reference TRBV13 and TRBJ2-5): AAGVIQSPRHLIKEKRETATLKCYPIPRHDTVYWYQQGPGQDPQFLISFYEKMQSDKGSIPDRFSAQQFSDYHSELNMSSLELGDSALYFCVSSVEETQYFGPGTRLLVL.

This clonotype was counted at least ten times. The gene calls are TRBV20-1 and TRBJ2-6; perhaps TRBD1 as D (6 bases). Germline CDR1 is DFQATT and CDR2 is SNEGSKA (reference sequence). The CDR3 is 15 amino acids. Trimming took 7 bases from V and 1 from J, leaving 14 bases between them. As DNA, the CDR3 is TGCAGTGTGTCCAGGGGTGGGTCTGGGGCCAACGTCCTGACTTTC. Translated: CSVSRGGSGANVLTF.

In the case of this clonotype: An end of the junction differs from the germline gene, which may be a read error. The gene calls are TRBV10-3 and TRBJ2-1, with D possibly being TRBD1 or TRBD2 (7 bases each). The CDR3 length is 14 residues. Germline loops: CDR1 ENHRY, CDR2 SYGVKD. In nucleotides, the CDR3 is TGTGCCATCGGGGGGGGGACAGCTCACAATGAGCAGATCTTC. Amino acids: CAIGGGTAHNEQIF.

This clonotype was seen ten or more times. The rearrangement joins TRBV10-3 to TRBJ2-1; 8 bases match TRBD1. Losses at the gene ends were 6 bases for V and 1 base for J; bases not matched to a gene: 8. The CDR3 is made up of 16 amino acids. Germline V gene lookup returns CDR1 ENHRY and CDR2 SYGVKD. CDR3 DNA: TGTGCCATCAGCGGATACAGGGGGGAGTCCTACAATGAGCAGTTCTTC. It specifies CAISGYRGESYNEQFF.

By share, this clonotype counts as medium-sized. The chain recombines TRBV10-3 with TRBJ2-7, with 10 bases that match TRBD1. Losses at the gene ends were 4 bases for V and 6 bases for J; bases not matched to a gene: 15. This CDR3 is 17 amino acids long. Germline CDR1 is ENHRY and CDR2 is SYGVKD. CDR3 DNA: TGTGCCATCAGTGCCCTTCCCCCGGGACAGGGGTTCGGCGAGCAGTACTTC. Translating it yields CAISALPPGQGFGEQYF.

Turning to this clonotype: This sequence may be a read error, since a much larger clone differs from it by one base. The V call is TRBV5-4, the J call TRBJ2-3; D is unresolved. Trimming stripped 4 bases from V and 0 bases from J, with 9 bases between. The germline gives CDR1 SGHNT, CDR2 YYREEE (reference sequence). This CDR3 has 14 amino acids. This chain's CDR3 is CASSNYSSTDTQYF. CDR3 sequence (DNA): TGTGCCAGCAGCAACTATTCCAGCACAGATACGCAGTATTTT.

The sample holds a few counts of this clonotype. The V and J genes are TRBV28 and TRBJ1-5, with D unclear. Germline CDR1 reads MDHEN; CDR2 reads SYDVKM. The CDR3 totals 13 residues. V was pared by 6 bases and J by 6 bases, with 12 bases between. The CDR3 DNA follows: TGTGCCAGCAGGAAAATCGGACGTCAGCCCCAGCATTTT. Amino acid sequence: CASRKIGRQPQHF.